The next 18 T cell receptor beta chains were all read from a single sample in a study of shared clonotypes between healthy human individuals. Generated by immunoSEQ multiplex PCR, the TCRdb table keeps only in-frame clones and is missing some. The sample shows 1,100,000 or so clones, about 84% of them seen only once. The specimen sequenced was memory CD4+ T cells from PBMCs. Subset given: CD45RA-negative fraction. All receptors come from a man aged 18 to 30 in good health. Some clones in this sample may be carry-over from other donors' samples.

The chain combines TRBV5-1 with TRBJ2-2, with no clear D. Germline V gives CDR1 SGHRS, CDR2 YFSETQ. V lost 4 bases to trimming and J lost 3 bases, with 10 bases between them. The CDR3 consists of 14 residues. The DNA of the CDR3 is TGCGCCAGCAGCCCCTCAGATTACACCGGGGAGCTGTTTTTT. Encoded protein: CASSPSDYTGELFF. The entire variable domain, with the rest obtained from reference TRBV5-1 and TRBJ2-2, is as follows: KAGVTQTPRYLIKTRGQQVTLSCSPISGHRSVSWYQQTPGQGLQFLFEYFSETQRNKGNFPGRFSGRQFSNSRSEMNVSTLELGDSALYLCASSPSDYTGELFFGEGSRLTVL.

The chain joins TRBV27 to TRBJ1-4, with no clear D. This CDR3 spans 13 amino acids. The V and J ends lost 3 bases and 4 bases respectively, with 6 bases between them. The germline CDR1 and CDR2 sequences are MNHEY and SMNVEV (reference sequence). The CDR3 here is CASSLDFNEKLFF. The CDR3 nucleotides read TGTGCCAGCAGTTTGGACTTTAATGAAAAACTGTTTTTT.

The chain has TRBV18 and TRBJ2-5, with a weak D call TRBD1 (6 bases). Germline V CDR1 and CDR2: KGHSH, LQKENI. CDR3 length equals 14 residues. The V gene lost 4 bases and the J gene lost 2 bases, with 11 bases spanning the gap. CDR3 region: CASSRRGGQETQYF. DNA of the CDR3: TGTGCCAGCTCACGTAGAGGGGGACAAGAGACCCAGTACTTC.

CDR3 in amino acids: CASSESLDQPQHF. The CDR3 DNA reads as TGCGCCAGCAGTGAGTCTTTAGATCAGCCCCAGCATTTT. This sequence joins TRBV10-1 and TRBJ1-5, with D unresolved. Germline CDR1 WNHNN, CDR2 SYGVQD (reference sequence). Trimming shortened V by 0 bases and J by 5 bases, and 5 bases separated the two germline ends. The CDR3 runs to 13 residues.

The rearrangement uses TRBV5-1 and TRBJ2-7, with D perhaps TRBD1 or TRBD2 (6 bases each). The CDR3 extends over 15 amino acids. The V end lost 6 bases, the J end lost 1 base, and 17 bases lay between the germline ends. From germline, CDR1 is SGHRS and CDR2 YFSETQ. This chain's CDR3 is CASNQGGSVSYEQYF. Here the CDR3 DNA reads TGCGCCAGCAACCAAGGGGGGTCTGTATCCTACGAGCAGTACTTC.

This clone was detected only a few times. This sample also contains other DNA sequences that code for the same CDR3. The genes are TRBV5-1 and TRBJ1-1; maybe TRBD1 (5 bases). CDR3 size: 14 residues. Trimming stripped 0 bases from V and 1 base from J, with 7 bases between. Germline-derived CDR1 and CDR2 are SGHRS and YFSETQ. The CDR3 sequence: CASSLGQPNTEAFF. The DNA of the CDR3 is TGCGCCAGCAGCTTGGGACAGCCGAACACTGAAGCTTTCTTT.

This clone was seen ten or more times. The chain couples TRBV2 to TRBJ2-3, with 7 bases lining up with TRBD2. This CDR3 comprises 12 residues. Germline lookup yields CDR1 SNHLY and CDR2 FYNNEI. Unmatched junction bases numbered 8, after V lost 8 bases and J lost 9 bases. The CDR3 loop is CASAERGFTQYF. CDR3 nucleotide sequence: TGTGCCAGCGCCGAGCGGGGCTTCACGCAGTATTTT.

In DNA form, the CDR3 reads TGTGCCAGCAGCCCAAAGAAGGCGGTGGACTTCGCTGGGGAGACCCAGTACTTC. It codes for CASSPKKAVDFAGETQYF. This chain connects TRBV5-4 to TRBJ2-5; the D gene is possibly TRBD2 (5 bases). The CDR3 is made up of 18 amino acids. The V end was cut by 4 bases, the J end by 5 bases, with 27 bases between. Germline CDR1 is SGHNT and CDR2 is YYREEE (reference sequence). Full variable domain (outside the CDR3, taken from reference TRBV5-4 and TRBJ2-5): ETGVTQSPTHLIKTRGQQVTLRCSSQSGHNTVSWYQQALGQGPQFIFQYYREEENGRGNFPPRFSGLQFPNYSSELNVNALELDDSALYLCASSPKKAVDFAGETQYFGPGTRLLVL.

This clone appeared a few times. This chain uses TRBV2 with TRBJ1-1, with 11 nucleotides matching TRBD1. Trimming at V came to 6 bases and at J to 7 bases, leaving 7 bases not matched to a gene. CDR1 and CDR2 (germline): SNHLY, FYNNEI. CDR3 length equals 14 residues. The CDR3, as DNA: TGTGCCAGCAGACCCGGGACAGGGGGAGTTGAAGCTTTCTTT. It translates to CASRPGTGGVEAFF. The full variable domain, its missing parts supplied by reference TRBV2 and TRBJ1-1, is EPEVTQTPSHQVTQMGQEVILRCVPISNHLYFYWYRQILGQKVEFLVSFYNNEISEKSEIFDDQFSVERPDGSNFTLKIRSTKLEDSAMYFCASRPGTGGVEAFFGQGTRLTVV.

The chain is built from TRBV7-3 and TRBJ2-5, with D perhaps being TRBD1 or TRBD2 (5 bases each). The CDR3 is made up of 13 amino acids. The germline V and J ends were trimmed by 5 bases and 2 bases, with 9 bases remaining between them. In germline, CDR1 is SGHTA, CDR2 FQGTGA. CDR3 sequence reads: CASSPGRQETQYF. The CDR3 DNA reads TGTGCCAGCAGCCCGGGACGGCAAGAGACCCAGTACTTC.

The chain has TRBV29-1 and TRBJ2-1; D possibly corresponds to TRBD2 (5 bases). Trimming left V 7 bases short and J 4 bases short, with 14 bases between. Germline lookup yields CDR1 SQVTM and CDR2 ANQGSEA. The CDR3 is made up of 13 amino acids. CDR3 amino acids: CSGTASFYNEQFF. The CDR3 nucleotides read TGCAGCGGGACTGCTTCCTTTTACAATGAGCAGTTCTTC.

The V and J genes are TRBV11-3 and TRBJ2-2; 10 bases map to TRBD1. This CDR3 has 15 amino acids. The J segment lost 7 bases and the V segment lost 2 bases, leaving 4 bases of the junction unmatched. Germline CDR1 is SGHNT and CDR2 is YENEEA. The CDR3 sequence: CASSLRQGAGGELFF. The CDR3 DNA reads TGTGCCAGCAGCTTAAGACAGGGGGCCGGCGGGGAGCTGTTTTTT.

Points on this clone: Within the sample, other DNA sequences also encode this same CDR3. The chain is built from TRBV6-1 and TRBJ2-1; the match to TRBD1 covers 7 bases. V shed 4 bases and J 7 bases; nucleotides not matched to a gene: 1. Germline CDR1 is MNHNS and CDR2 is SASEGT. CDR3 length equals 12 residues. The CDR3 DNA is TGTGCCAGCAGTGCCAGGGGGAATGAGCAGTTCTTC. As protein: CASSARGNEQFF.

The V and J genes are TRBV2 and TRBJ2-5; the D call may be TRBD1 or TRBD2 (5 bases each). This CDR3 contains 17 residues. Per the germline V gene, CDR1 is SNHLY and CDR2 is FYNNEI. V was clipped by 4 bases and J by 5 bases, with 23 bases between them. The CDR3 spells CASSGIIGATRRETQYF. The CDR3 nucleotides read TGTGCCAGCAGTGGGATCATAGGGGCAACCCGGAGGGAGACCCAGTACTTC.

The chain joins TRBV9 to TRBJ2-7; tentatively, D is TRBD1 (6 bases). Trimming removed 2 bases at V and 0 bases at J, with 9 bases between. CDR1 is SGDLS, CDR2 YYNGEE, per germline. This CDR3 comprises 14 residues. The CDR3 nucleotides read TGTGCCAGCAGCGTGACAGGCCTCTCCTACGAGCAGTACTTC. This encodes CASSVTGLSYEQYF.

With regard to this clone: At the DNA level, this CDR3 is encoded by other sequences in the same sample as well. The rearrangement uses TRBV6-6 and TRBJ1-1; the D is unclear. This CDR3 region has 14 residues. Trimming cost V 0 bases and J 3 bases, with 8 bases left between them. Germline CDR1 reads MNHNY; CDR2 reads SVGAGI (reference sequence). CDR3 coding DNA: TGTGCCAGCAGTTACTCCCGCGGGGACACTGAAGCTTTCTTT. This translates into CASSYSRGDTEAFF.

The rearrangement joins TRBV28 to TRBJ1-5, with TRBD1 as a possible D gene (6 bases). CDR1 and CDR2 from the germline V gene are MDHEN and SYDVKM. This CDR3 comprises 14 residues. V was trimmed by 3 bases and J by 3 bases, leaving 9 bases between them. The CDR3 DNA follows: TGTGCCAGCAGTTTTTTGGGGGCCAATCAGCCCCAGCATTTT. It encodes CASSFLGANQPQHF. The full variable domain, its missing parts supplied by reference TRBV28 and TRBJ1-5, is DVKVTQSSRYLVKRTGEKVFLECVQDMDHENMFWYRQDPGLGLRLIYFSYDVKMKEKGDIPEGYSVSREKKERFSLILESASTNQTSMYLCASSFLGANQPQHFGDGTRLSIL.

This chain connects TRBV5-6 to TRBJ1-2; D ambiguous. This CDR3 spans 12 amino acids. V lost 3 bases and J lost 10, with 13 bases in between. CDR1 and CDR2 from the germline V gene are SGHDT and YYEEEE. This CDR3 is CASSSGRWIYTF. The CDR3, as DNA: TGTGCCAGCAGCTCCGGGAGATGGATCTACACCTTC.